This T cell receptor (beta chain) was sequenced in a study of memory CD4+ T cells and cytomegalovirus serostatus. Findings and caveats of the study: CD4+ memory repertoires contained about two fifths of the 164 reported CMV TCRbeta sequences.

Comments on this clone: No antigen is known for it.

The sort gate was single viable CD3+CD4+CD8-CD45RO+ cells for memory CD4+ T cells. CD4+ T cells were isolated by positive magnetic selection. This table comes from immunoSEQ multiplex PCR, and its TCRdb copy is limited to in-frame clones, with some not included. The sample contains about 57,000 clones, more than 60% of which appear only once. Sequenced input: memory CD4+ T cells from blood. This TCR was sampled from an adult in good health and CMV-seronegative.

CDR3 nucleotide sequence: TGTGCCAGTAGTCCGAACCCCTTAGTTCAGCCCCAGCATTTT. It specifies CASSPNPLVQPQHF. This chain links TRBV19 with TRBJ1-5; the D is unclear. The germline V and J ends were trimmed by 5 bases and 6 bases, with 14 bases remaining between them. The CDR3 has 14 amino acids. Germline CDR1 LNHDA, CDR2 SQIVND (reference sequence).